This T cell receptor (beta chain) emerged from a study of T cell repertoires in cytomegalovirus infection. Study context: Shared public TCR beta signatures pointed to both CMV infection and a matching HLA type. Study results and limitations: Summed frequency of public TCR beta families distinguished CMV carriers with the relevant HLA.

In germline, CDR1 is SGHVS, CDR2 FQNEAQ. The length of the CDR3 is 12 residues. J lost 7 bases, V lost 4 bases, and 0 bases had no gene match. A single record per CDR3 protein comes from TCRdb applying MiXCR to the reads. The sample records about 830,000 distinct CDR3 sequences, around a third being singletons. In this sample, this clonotype turned up many times. Its matching antigen is unknown. Sequencing was performed on cultured CD8+ T cells from PBMCs, taken from culture after CMV antigen stimulation. The V call is TRBV7-8, the J call TRBJ2-1, with 8 bases aligning to TRBD1. This clonotype was sampled from a human donor in good health (CMV status not recorded). Some clones in this sample may be carry-over from other donors' samples. DNA for the CDR3: TGTGCCAGCAGCTGGACAGGGAATGAGCAGTTCTTC. Translation: CASSWTGNEQFF. The full variable domain, rest sourced from reference TRBV7-8 and TRBJ2-1, is GAGVSQSPRYKVAKRGQDVALRCDPISGHVSLFWYQQALGQGPEFLTYFQNEAQLDKSGLPSDRFFAERPEGSVSTLKIQRTQQEDSAVYLCASSWTGNEQFFGPGTRLTVL.